The 9 T cell receptor beta chains presented below share a single source sample, sequenced in a study of T cell responses to AZD1222 COVID-19 vaccine. Clones were read by immunoSEQ multiplex PCR, and TCRdb kept only the in-frame ones, dropping some. The sample has 90,000 to 100,000 clones, approximately 84% seen once; the top ten hold approximately 15%. Specimen: peripheral blood, collected 28 days after the second AZD1222 dose. The receptors were sampled from an adult who received the AZD1222 COVID-19 vaccine.

The chain uses TRBV10-3 and TRBJ2-5; 9 bases line up with TRBD1. CDR1 and CDR2 from the germline V gene are ENHRY and SYGVKD. CDR3 length: 14 residues. V lost 6 bases to trimming and J lost 5 bases; unmatched junction nucleotides: 7. The CDR3, as DNA: TGTGCCATCAGCCGGGACAGGGCGGAGGAGACCCAGTACTTC. Translating gives CAISRDRAEETQYF.

This sequence joins TRBV7-3 and TRBJ2-3; 9 bases are a match to TRBD2. The germline V gene has CDR1 SGHTA and CDR2 FQGTGA. J was trimmed by 0 bases and V by 5 bases; bases with no gene match: 6. This CDR3 is 16 amino acids long. In DNA form, the CDR3 reads TGTGCCAGCAGCCCTGGACTAGCGTTAAGCACAGATACGCAGTATTTT. Protein: CASSPGLALSTDTQYF.

The rearrangement links TRBV19 to TRBJ1-5; TRBD1 matches at 12 bases. Germline CDR1 is LNHDA and CDR2 is SQIVND (reference sequence). V dropped 7 bases and J dropped 6; count of bases not matched to a gene: 7. The CDR3 is 15 amino acids. CDR3 amino acids: CASMEGQGAFQPQHF. The CDR3 nucleotides read TGTGCCAGTATGGAGGGACAGGGGGCCTTTCAGCCCCAGCATTTT.

This rearrangement joins TRBV6-5 to TRBJ2-4; D unclear. The germline CDR1 and CDR2 sequences are MNHEY and SVGAGI. V gave up 4 bases and J gave up 0 bases, with 7 bases separating them. The CDR3 is 14 amino acids. The CDR3 sequence is CASSLTLAKNIQYF. CDR3 coding DNA: TGTGCCAGCAGTTTGACCTTAGCCAAAAACATTCAGTACTTC.

This chain uses TRBV5-6 with TRBJ1-2; 7 bases fit TRBD1. Trimming at V came to 4 bases and at J to 4 bases, leaving 4 bases not matched to a gene. The CDR3 extends over 13 amino acids. Germline V gene lookup returns CDR1 SGHDT and CDR2 YYEEEE. For the CDR3, the DNA is TGTGCCAGCAGCCGGGACAGAACCTATGGCTACACCTTC. Amino acid sequence: CASSRDRTYGYTF.

The CDR3: CASSQAGYEQYF. As DNA, the CDR3 is TGTGCCAGCAGCCAGGCGGGGTACGAGCAGTACTTC. The chain is built from TRBV3-1 (or the pseudogene TRBV3-2) and TRBJ2-7; TRBD2 might be the D (6 bases). The length of the CDR3 is 12 residues. The germline V gene encodes CDR1 LGHDT and CDR2 YNNKEL (reference sequence). Trimming removed 3 bases from V and 4 bases from J, with 7 bases in between.

This clone was found once. The V call is TRBV11-3, the J call TRBJ2-3; 7 bases match TRBD1. The germline V gene has CDR1 SGHNT and CDR2 YENEEA. The CDR3 consists of 13 residues. The trim removed 5 bases at V and 3 bases at J, leaving 2 bases unmatched. The CDR3: CASSGRGTDTQYF. The CDR3 nucleotides are TGTGCCAGCAGCGGCAGGGGGACAGATACGCAGTATTTT.

Of note for this clone: Other DNA sequences of this sample code for an identical CDR3. The chain carries TRBV5-1 and TRBJ1-2, with D uncertain. The CDR3 contains 14 residues. V was clipped by 0 bases and J by 0 bases, with 6 bases between them. CDR1 is SGHRS, CDR2 YFSETQ, per germline. CDR3 residues: CASSLGRSNYGYTF. The CDR3 DNA follows: TGCGCCAGCAGCTTGGGAAGGTCTAACTATGGCTACACCTTC.

V is TRBV6-2 or TRBV6-3 and J is TRBJ2-7, with 12 bases matching TRBD1. There are 15 residues in the CDR3. The V and J ends lost 4 bases and 4 bases, in that order; junction bases with no gene match: 5. CDR1 and CDR2 (germline): MNHEY, SVGEGT. The chain's CDR3 is CASSSRDRGLYEQYF. The CDR3 DNA is TGTGCCAGCAGTTCCCGGGACAGGGGGCTGTACGAGCAGTACTTC.